This T cell receptor (beta chain) is from a study of blood T cells in healthy people across ages. Study at large: T cells yielded about one barcoded beta molecule per two cells through template switching. Findings and limits, study-wide: PBMC samples, being unsorted, prevented any conclusive comparison of naive and antigen-experienced cells.

In its sample, this clonotype was seen many times. Its matching antigen is unknown. V was shortened by 0 bases and J by 2 bases, with 16 bases between the two germline ends. The germline gives CDR1 DFQATT, CDR2 SNEGSKA (reference sequence). The CDR3 is 16 amino acids. Extractions gave at least 5 micrograms of total RNA per sample. A second PCR, run for roughly 7 to 12 cycles, used a sample-barcoded 5' primer plus a J-beta primer mix. TCRdb recomputed calls from the 5' RACE reads with MiXCR, one row per CDR3 protein. Here the sample spans about 640,000 distinct CDR3 sequences, about 30% being singletons.

Material: blood. The rearrangement links TRBV20-1 to TRBJ1-1; D perhaps matches TRBD1 (5 bases). This TCR was sampled from a woman aged 80 or older in good health. The CDR3 sequence is CSARDFAGTANTEAFF. The CDR3 DNA reads TGCAGTGCTAGAGATTTCGCGGGGACTGCTAACACTGAAGCTTTCTTT.